These 9 T cell receptor beta chains share one sample of origin, sequenced in a study of T-cell memory formation after mild COVID-19. One entry per CDR3 protein results from TCRdb running MiXCR on the 5' RACE reads. The table shows roughly 580,000 distinct CDR3 sequences, with more than 15% occurring only once. The sequenced sample was PBMCs or a T cell subset sorted from them (not recorded which). The receptors stem from an adult woman who had mild COVID-19 (a few samples of this study predate the infection). Cell type and time point are not known.

The chain carries TRBV3-1 and TRBJ2-1, with 11 bases that match TRBD2. The CDR3 spans 18 residues. The J segment lost 1 base and the V segment lost 3 bases, leaving 8 bases of the junction unmatched. CDR1 is LGHDT and CDR2 is YNNKEL in the germline V gene (reference sequence). The CDR3 region has the DNA TGTGCCAGCAGCCATCCAGCTAGCGGGGGGAAGTCCTACAATGAGCAGTTCTTC. Its translation: CASSHPASGGKSYNEQFF.

The chain recombines TRBV7-3 with TRBJ2-3; 11 bases fit TRBD1. The V segment lost 0 bases and the J segment 4 bases; nucleotides outside the gene matches: 9. Germline CDR1 reads SGHTA; CDR2 reads FQGTGA. This CDR3 comprises 18 residues. Here the CDR3 reads CASSLTGSGTGGADTQYF. CDR3 in DNA: TGTGCCAGCAGCTTAACTGGATCGGGGACAGGGGGTGCAGATACGCAGTATTTT.

There are a few counts of this clonotype. The chain uses TRBV13 and TRBJ2-1; 9 bases fit TRBD2. V trimming: 6 bases; J trimming: 5 bases; junction bases outside the gene matches: 5. CDR1 is PRHDT and CDR2 is FYEKMQ in the germline V gene (reference sequence). The CDR3 has 14 residues. CDR3 amino acids: CASSILAGHNEQFF. The CDR3 region has the DNA TGTGCCAGCAGTATCCTAGCGGGGCACAATGAGCAGTTCTTC.

This clonotype was picked up a small number of times. V and J are TRBV5-1 and TRBJ1-1; TRBD1 matches at 11 bases. Germline CDR1 SGHRS, CDR2 YFSETQ. This CDR3 has 15 amino acids. V shed 2 bases and J 5 bases; nucleotides not matched to a gene: 5. The CDR3 region has the DNA TGCGCCAGCAGCTTAGGACAGGGGGCGTATACTGAAGCTTTCTTT. Amino acid sequence: CASSLGQGAYTEAFF.

Only a few counts were recorded for this clonotype. This chain connects TRBV5-1 to TRBJ2-1; TRBD1 aligns across 9 bases. The length of the CDR3 is 16 residues. Germline CDR1 is SGHRS and CDR2 is YFSETQ. V shed 3 bases and J 2 bases; nucleotides not matched to a gene: 6. CDR3 sequence: CASSWGTGTTYNEQFF. CDR3 nucleotides: TGCGCCAGCAGCTGGGGGACAGGGACCACCTACAATGAGCAGTTCTTC.

V usage is TRBV3-1 and J usage is TRBJ2-1; TRBD2 matches 10 bases. CDR1 is LGHDT and CDR2 is YNNKEL in the germline V gene (reference sequence). This CDR3 has 18 amino acids. V trimming: 3 bases; J trimming: 10 bases; junction bases outside the gene matches: 18. In DNA form, the CDR3 reads TGTGCCAGCAGCCATTTTGGAACAGCGGGGGGGCCACATGGGGAGCAGTTCTTC. Translating it yields CASSHFGTAGGPHGEQFF.

The chain combines TRBV6-2 or TRBV6-3 with TRBJ2-1, with 11 bases identical to TRBD2. CDR3 length: 17 residues. The V and J ends lost 4 bases and 8 bases, in that order; junction bases with no gene match: 13. CDR1 MNHEY and CDR2 SVGEGT come from the germline V gene. This CDR3 reads CASSFSLSGGVKDEQFF. The CDR3 nucleotides read TGTGCCAGCAGTTTCTCCCTTAGCGGGGGGGTTAAGGATGAGCAGTTCTTC.

The gene calls are TRBV6-1 and TRBJ1-2; TRBD1 might be the D (6 bases). The length of the CDR3 is 14 residues. Germline V gives CDR1 MNHNS, CDR2 SASEGT. Between the trimmed V and J ends, which lost 4 bases and 3 bases, there was a span of 12 bases. CDR3 residues: CASSVGGLDYGYTF. Here the CDR3 DNA reads TGTGCCAGCAGTGTCGGGGGGCTGGACTATGGCTACACCTTC.

This clonotype was observed many times. V and J are TRBV7-2 and TRBJ1-1; a weak D match, TRBD1 (5 bases). Trimming took off 1 base at V and 0 bases at J, with 6 bases between the two ends. CDR3 size: 14 residues. Germline assignment: CDR1 SGHTA and CDR2 FQGNSA. This CDR3 is CASSLGRVNTEAFF. CDR3 DNA: TGTGCCAGCAGCTTAGGCAGGGTGAACACTGAAGCTTTCTTT.